This T cell receptor beta chain emerged from a study of blood T cell repertoires in COVID-19. The wider study: Material from acute and convalescent COVID-19 was sourced from the United States, Italy and Spain. T cells, B-cell-depleted T cells, or PBMCs supplied cDNA or gDNA.

Original processing methods: Scientists estimated how many nucleated cells there were by amplifying reference gene primers. Sequenced by immunoSEQ multiplex PCR; TCRdb stores in-frame clones only, minus some. The V and J calls and clone size were taken over from that table, and D and trimming were inferred from the DNA. In the table there are 400,000 to 450,000 clones, around 88% of which are singletons. The CDR3 is 16 amino acids. Germline CDR1 is SGHRS and CDR2 is YFSETQ. V lost 4 bases and J 2 bases, leaving 18 bases between the germline ends. Patients from Seattle were sampled longitudinally, starting during active infection.

Sequenced material: peripheral blood. The V and J genes are TRBV5-1 and TRBJ2-5, with D maybe TRBD2 (5 bases). The receptor was derived from a woman between 45 and 60 years old with COVID-19, enrolled during active disease. This chain's CDR3 is CASSPGLAAWQETQYF. The CDR3 DNA is TGCGCCAGCAGCCCCGGGCTAGCCGCGTGGCAAGAGACCCAGTACTTC.